The clone carrying this T cell receptor beta chain was seen many times. There were TCR beta CDR3 regions amplified from RNA transcripts. An initial round of RT-PCR targeting the TCR CDR3 relied on the HTBI primer set. One entry per CDR3 protein, called by TCRdb with MiXCR from the multiplex PCR reads. The sample holds 300,000 to 450,000 distinct CDR3 sequences; approximately 15% are singletons and the top ten take approximately 11%. The sample comes from a study of T cells in Graves' hyperthyroidism and ophthalmopathy. Study information: Peripheral blood samples were taken at initial diagnosis, prior to any treatment.

A lack of ophthalmopathy progression within 18 months defined stable Graves' hyperthyroidism. Used for diagnoses were clinical symptoms, serum thyroxine and TRAb, thyroid ultrasound and orbital computed tomography. The length of the CDR3 is 13 residues. Trimming cost V 4 bases and J 6 bases, with 11 bases left between them. Germline CDR1 and CDR2: SGHTA and FQGNSA. The sequence was collected from a woman aged 55-69 years with Graves' hyperthyroidism. The sequenced sample was blood. J is TRBJ2-3 and V is TRBV7-2; unclear D gene. In DNA form, the CDR3 reads TGTGCCAGCAGCTCCCTCCTCCCGGATACGCAGTATTTT. Translation: CASSSLLPDTQYF.